The entry that follows covers one T cell receptor (beta chain) sequence. The antigen this receptor binds is unknown. Base qualities are missing; no much larger clone stands one base away. The CDR3 holds 15 amino acids from the cysteine to the phenylalanine. Solely the CDR3 DNA is kept, with 45 bases framed from the first base. The V end gives up 4 bases and the J end 6 bases, leaving 9 bases in the junction not matched to a gene. For CDR1 and CDR2, the germline V gene lists SGHTA and FQGNSA. This record belongs to a study of technical replicates of blood from a few donors (dated by TCRdb to between 2016 and 2019). Library preparation used the immunoSEQ multiplex PCR assay. The table comes from immuneACCESS by way of TCRdb, which keeps in-frame sequences with V and J called. Part of the clones is missing from these tables; in studies checked, under half for an unresolved V gene and the rest for unknown reasons. The sample table records about 75,000 clones; around 97% of these occur just once. The ten largest clones take up around 0.31% of the sample.

The clonotype comes from a human donor in good health. Sequenced sample: T cells isolated from PBMCs. Here the chain combines TRBV7-2 and TRBJ2-1, with 7 bases in between that match TRBD1. The CDR3 is CASSSTGNVGNEQFF. At the DNA level, the sequence is TGTGCCAGCAGCTCGACAGGGAATGTGGGCAATGAGCAGTTCTTC.